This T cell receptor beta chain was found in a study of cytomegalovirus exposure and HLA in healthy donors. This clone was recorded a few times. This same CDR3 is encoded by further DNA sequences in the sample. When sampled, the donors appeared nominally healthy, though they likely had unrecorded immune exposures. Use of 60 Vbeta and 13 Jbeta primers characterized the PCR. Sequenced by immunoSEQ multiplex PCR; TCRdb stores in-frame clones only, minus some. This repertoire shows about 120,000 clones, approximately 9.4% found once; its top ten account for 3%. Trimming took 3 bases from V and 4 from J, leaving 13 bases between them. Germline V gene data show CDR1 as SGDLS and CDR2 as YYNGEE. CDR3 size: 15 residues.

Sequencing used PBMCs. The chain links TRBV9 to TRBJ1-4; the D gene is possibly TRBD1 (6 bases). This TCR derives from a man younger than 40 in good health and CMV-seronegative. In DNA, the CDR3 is TGTGCCAGCAGCGGGCCAGGGGAAGATAATGAAAAACTGTTTTTT. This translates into CASSGPGEDNEKLFF.